These 30 T cell receptor beta chains were sequenced from one sample in a study of T-cell reconstitution after alpha-beta-depleted transplantation in children. TCRbeta library construction was performed incorporating unique molecular identifiers. TCRdb reprocessed the PCR reads with MiXCR, giving one entry per CDR3 protein. The data hold 150,000 to 200,000 distinct CDR3 sequences, with over 8.5% observed a single time. Sequenced here: PBMCs, sampled before TCRalphabeta/CD19-depleted stem cell transplant. These receptors all come from a boy aged 2 to 10 with acute myeloid leukemia, due to receive a stem cell transplant.

This clonotype was seen ten or more times. In nucleotides, the CDR3 is TGCGCCAGCAGTGGGGGGAGCTCCTACAATGAGCAGTTCTTC. Its protein product is CASSGGSSYNEQFF. This chain links TRBV5-1 with TRBJ2-1, with a weak D call TRBD2 (6 bases). This CDR3 has 14 amino acids. Trimming took off 5 bases at V and 0 bases at J, with 9 bases between the two ends. The V gene's germline CDR1 is SGHRS and CDR2 YFSETQ.

In regard to this clonotype: A much larger clone lies one base from this, so it may be a read error. The V call is TRBV30, the J call TRBJ2-3, with D perhaps matching TRBD2 (6 bases). This CDR3 is 14 amino acids long. Germline CDR1 is GTSNPN and CDR2 is SVGIG (reference sequence). The CDR3 bases are TGTGCCTGGTTGGGAGCCGGGAGTGCAGATACGCTGTATTTT. Residues: CAWLGAGSADTLYF.

In this sample, this clonotype turned up many times. This chain links TRBV5-1 with TRBJ1-1; maybe TRBD1 (5 bases). The CDR3 extends over 13 amino acids. V lost 3 bases and J 7 bases, leaving 13 bases between the germline ends. CDR1 is SGHRS and CDR2 is YFSETQ in the germline V gene. As DNA, the CDR3 is TGCGCCAGCAGCTGGACACCAACGATTGAAGCTTTCTTT. Translating it yields CASSWTPTIEAFF.

The sample holds many counts of this clonotype. The CDR3 sequence is CASSVEAVTYEQYF. DNA of the CDR3: TGTGCCAGCAGCGTAGAGGCCGTCACCTACGAGCAGTACTTC. The chain joins TRBV9 to TRBJ2-7; D call uncertain. Trimming pared 0 bases from V and 2 bases from J, leaving 9 bases between. The CDR3 spans 14 residues. CDR1 and CDR2 from the germline V gene are SGDLS and YYNGEE.

This clonotype is deemed medium-sized (0.01 to 0.1%). The V and J genes are TRBV20-1 and TRBJ1-2, with no clear D. V was shortened by 6 bases and J by 8 bases, with 13 bases between the two germline ends. Germline lookup yields CDR1 DFQATT and CDR2 SNEGSKA (reference sequence). The length of the CDR3 is 11 residues. The CDR3 is CSASGVQGYTF. The CDR3 region has the DNA TGCAGTGCCAGCGGGGTCCAGGGCTACACCTTC.

V is TRBV14 and J is TRBJ1-2; no clear D. Germline V gene data show CDR1 as SGHDN and CDR2 as FVKESK. Trimming took off 1 base at V and 1 base at J, with 7 bases between the two ends. CDR3 length: 14 residues. Here the CDR3 reads CASSQGGINYGYTF. As DNA, the CDR3 is TGTGCCAGCAGCCAAGGAGGGATTAACTATGGCTACACCTTC.

This clonotype has a count of ten or more. As DNA, the CDR3 is TGCGCCAGCAGCTTGGGACAGGGTGGTTCACCCCTCCACTTT. It is translated as CASSLGQGGSPLHF. This rearrangement joins TRBV5-1 to TRBJ1-6; 7 bases line up with TRBD1. The CDR3 runs 14 residues. The trim removed 0 bases at V and 9 bases at J, leaving 3 bases unmatched. The V gene's germline CDR1 is SGHRS and CDR2 YFSETQ.

This clonotype showed up many times. The gene calls are TRBV20-1 and TRBJ2-1; 8 nucleotides agree with TRBD2. The CDR3 is 15 residues long. Germline CDR1 reads DFQATT; CDR2 reads SNEGSKA (reference sequence). V dropped 5 bases and J dropped 5; count of bases not matched to a gene: 11. The CDR3 DNA is TGCAGTGCTGGGGAGAGCGGGAGTAGAGACAATGAGCAGTTCTTC. Amino acid sequence: CSAGESGSRDNEQFF.

The table lists this clonotype with many counts. V usage is TRBV11-2 and J usage is TRBJ1-1, with D unresolved. CDR3 length: 14 amino acids. V lost 3 bases and J lost 3, with 11 bases in between. Germline V gene lookup returns CDR1 SGHAT and CDR2 FQNNGV. The CDR3 DNA is TGTGCCAGCAGCTTTGCGGTTAGGCACACTGAAGCTTTCTTT. This gives the protein CASSFAVRHTEAFF.

This clonotype was seen at least ten times. A read error is likely, as this CDR3 ends without the conserved phenylalanine or tryptophan. The chain couples TRBV5-1 to TRBJ1-1, with D possibly TRBD1 on 6 matching bases. Trimming shortened V by 2 bases and J by 5 bases, and 19 bases separated the two germline ends. Germline CDR1 is SGHRS and CDR2 is YFSETQ. The CDR3 consists of 16 residues. The CDR3 loop reads CASSFQPRDQGTEAFL. CDR3 in DNA: TGCGCCAGCAGCTTTCAGCCCCGGGACCAGGGGACTGAAGCTTTCTTG.

As concerns this clonotype: A clone one base away is much larger, so this may be a read error. The V gene is TRBV11-1, the J gene TRBJ2-3; TRBD1 or TRBD2 may be the D gene (7 bases each). The germline CDR1 and CDR2 sequences are SGHAT and FQDESV (reference sequence). This CDR3 comprises 17 residues. CDR3: CSSSPGEGTERTDTQYF. Written as DNA, the CDR3 is TGTTCCAGCAGCCCCGGGGAGGGGACAGAGCGCACAGATACGCAGTATTTT. The complete variable domain, with remaining parts taken from reference TRBV11-1 and TRBJ2-3, reads EAEVAQSPRYKITEKSQAVAFWCDPISGHATLYWYRQILGQGPELLVQFQDESVVDDSQLPKDRFSAERLKGVDSTLKIQPAELGDSAMYLCSSSPGEGTERTDTQYFGPGTRLTVL.

This clonotype was seen more than once but under ten times. The chain is built from TRBV30 and TRBJ2-3, with no clear D. Trimming took off 5 bases at V and 3 bases at J, with 6 bases between the two ends. Germline CDR1 reads GTSNPN; CDR2 reads SVGIG (reference sequence). The CDR3 is made up of 11 amino acids. CDR3 coding DNA: TGTGCCTGGGGCGGAACAGATACGCAGTATTTT. Amino acid sequence: CAWGGTDTQYF.

This clonotype has ten or more counts. V gene TRBV28 combines with J gene TRBJ2-2, with D tentatively TRBD1 (5 bases). The CDR3 extends over 15 amino acids. V lost 9 bases to trimming and J lost 0 bases, with 14 bases between them. The germline V gene encodes CDR1 MDHEN and CDR2 SYDVKM. The CDR3 here is CASSMGQANTGELFF. In DNA, the CDR3 is TGTGCCAGTAGTATGGGGCAAGCGAACACCGGGGAGCTGTTTTTT.

There are many counts of this clonotype. This sequence joins TRBV20-1 and TRBJ2-1; D may be TRBD1 or TRBD2 (5 bases each). With 0 bases removed from V and 2 bases from J, the gap between germline ends came to 11 bases. Germline V lookup: CDR1 DFQATT, CDR2 SNEGSKA (reference sequence). This CDR3 region has 15 residues. The CDR3 region has the DNA TGCAGTGCTAGAGACTTGACGGGACCCTACAATGAGCAGTTCTTC. This codes for CSARDLTGPYNEQFF.

There are many counts of this clonotype. The V call is TRBV7-6, the J call TRBJ1-6; 7 nucleotides line up with TRBD1. Germline loops: CDR1 SGHVS, CDR2 FNYEAQ. V was pared by 5 bases and J by 6 bases, with 4 bases of the junction left unmatched. There are 14 residues in the CDR3. This chain's CDR3 is CASSLTGSNSPLHF. The CDR3, as DNA: TGTGCCAGCAGCCTGACAGGGAGTAATTCACCCCTCCACTTT.

This clonotype was recorded at least ten times. The rearrangement links TRBV27 to TRBJ2-3; perhaps TRBD1 as D (6 bases). This CDR3 comprises 15 residues. Germline CDR1 is MNHEY and CDR2 is SMNVEV (reference sequence). The V end lost 5 bases, the J end lost 0 bases, and 12 bases lay between the germline ends. CDR3 in DNA: TGTGCCAGCAGTCCTGGACAGTATAGCACAGATACGCAGTATTTT. This translates into CASSPGQYSTDTQYF.

This clonotype appeared many times. The chain employs TRBV11-1 and TRBJ2-3, with no clear D. Trimming shortened V by 5 bases and J by 2 bases, and 20 bases separated the two germline ends. The CDR3 contains 17 residues. Germline V gene data show CDR1 as SGHAT and CDR2 as FQDESV (reference sequence). The CDR3 sequence is CASSAIDSVVPTDTQYF. CDR3 bases: TGTGCCAGCAGCGCGATAGACTCGGTCGTGCCCACAGATACGCAGTATTTT.

This clonotype was seen once. A much larger clone differs from this one at a single base, so this may be a read error. This rearrangement joins TRBV12-3 or TRBV12-4 to TRBJ2-7; D may be TRBD1 or TRBD2 (5 bases each). V was trimmed by 2 bases and J by 3 bases, leaving 14 bases between them. The CDR3 contains 15 residues. CDR3 nucleotides: TGTGCCAGCAGTTTATGGGACCGAGGCATCTACGAGCAGTACTTC. Translating it yields CASSLWDRGIYEQYF.

This clonotype has a count of ten or more. The genes are TRBV9 and TRBJ2-4, with 14 bases identical to TRBD2. The CDR3 sequence is 19 residues long. Germline V gene lookup returns CDR1 SGDLS and CDR2 YYNGEE. J lost 0 bases, V lost 3 bases, and 8 bases had no gene match. This CDR3 reads CASSAIGTSGGGAKNIQYF. The CDR3 coding sequence is TGTGCCAGCAGCGCGATCGGGACTAGCGGGGGAGGAGCCAAAAACATTCAGTACTTC.

This clonotype was seen at least ten times. The CDR3 DNA follows: TGCAGCGTTGCTGTTCGGACAGGGGCGTACGAGCAGTACTTC. Translating it yields CSVAVRTGAYEQYF. V is TRBV29-1 and J is TRBJ2-7; 9 bases align to TRBD1. CDR3 size: 14 residues. V trimming: 4 bases; J trimming: 4 bases; junction bases outside the gene matches: 8. CDR1 and CDR2 (germline): SQVTM, ANQGSEA.

There are many counts of this clonotype. This rearrangement joins TRBV7-2 to TRBJ1-2; the match to TRBD1 covers 8 bases. This CDR3 contains 14 residues. The ends lost 5 bases at V and 6 bases at J; junction bases unmatched: 8. The germline V gene encodes CDR1 SGHTA and CDR2 FQGNSA. CDR3 loop: CASSPSPGGHGYTF. DNA for the CDR3: TGTGCCAGCAGCCCCTCGCCAGGGGGCCATGGCTACACCTTC.

The table lists this clonotype with many counts. The chain is built from TRBV7-9 and TRBJ2-7, with a tentative D call TRBD1 (7 bases). CDR3 length equals 15 residues. Germline values: CDR1 SEHNR, CDR2 FQNEAQ (reference sequence). The V end lost 5 bases, the J end lost 1 base, and 15 bases lay between the germline ends. The CDR3 protein is CASSPQGGASYEQYF. CDR3 coding DNA: TGTGCCAGCAGCCCCCAGGGGGGCGCATCCTACGAGCAGTACTTC.

This clonotype was counted ten times or more. The gene calls are TRBV12-3 or TRBV12-4 and TRBJ2-3; the match to TRBD1 covers 8 bases. This CDR3 is 15 amino acids long. V trimming: 6 bases; J trimming: 4 bases; junction bases outside the gene matches: 9. The CDR3 DNA reads TGTGCCAGCAGCCCCAGACAGGGGATGGCAGATACGCAGTATTTT. It yields the protein CASSPRQGMADTQYF.

This clonotype has at least ten counts. The chain carries TRBV5-1 and TRBJ2-5, with D hard to call. Per the germline V gene, CDR1 is SGHRS and CDR2 is YFSETQ. The V end lost 5 bases, the J end lost 2 bases, and 13 bases lay between the germline ends. The CDR3 contains 14 residues. In nucleotides, the CDR3 is TGCGCCAGCAGTATCCCCAGAGAACAAGAGACCCAGTACTTC. It specifies CASSIPREQETQYF.

About this clonotype: A read error may explain this, as a much larger clone is one base away. V is TRBV5-5 and J is TRBJ2-1; TRBD1 matches at 8 bases. The V gene's germline CDR1 is SGHKS and CDR2 YYEKEE (reference sequence). The ends lost 2 bases at V and 15 bases at J; junction bases unmatched: 7. The CDR3 runs 12 residues. CDR3 amino acids: CASSFGQGKPFF. The CDR3 DNA is TGTGCCAGCAGCTTCGGACAGGGCAAGCCGTTCTTC.

At least ten counts were recorded for this clonotype. The gene calls are TRBV5-1 and TRBJ2-1, with a weak D call TRBD1 (6 bases). Germline assignment: CDR1 SGHRS and CDR2 YFSETQ. The CDR3 sequence is 14 residues long. V was clipped by 4 bases and J by 8 bases, with 16 bases between them. The CDR3 here is CASSHGQGHDEQFF. CDR3 DNA sequence: TGCGCCAGCAGCCACGGGCAGGGGCACGATGAGCAGTTCTTC. Together with reference TRBV5-1 and TRBJ2-1, the CDR3 gives the full variable domain: KAGVTQTPRYLIKTRGQQVTLSCSPISGHRSVSWYQQTPGQGLQFLFEYFSETQRNKGNFPGRFSGRQFSNSRSEMNVSTLELGDSALYLCASSHGQGHDEQFFGPGTRLTVL.

This clonotype was detected many times. The genes are TRBV29-1 and TRBJ2-2; TRBD2 matches at 10 bases. The CDR3 is 19 amino acids. CDR1 SQVTM and CDR2 ANQGSEA come from the germline V gene. Losses at the gene ends were 4 bases for V and 5 bases for J; bases not matched to a gene: 19. The CDR3 DNA is TGCAGCGTTGGCTGGAGGTCTAGCGGGAGATCCGGGTTTACCGGGGAGCTGTTTTTT. It encodes CSVGWRSSGRSGFTGELFF.

This clonotype was counted only a few times. The gene calls are TRBV6-1 and TRBJ2-7, with a weak D call TRBD1 (6 bases). Germline CDR1 MNHNS, CDR2 SASEGT. The CDR3 length is 14 residues. V lost 5 bases and J 2 bases, leaving 13 bases between the germline ends. The CDR3 sequence is CASSPRAGAYEQYF. CDR3 in DNA: TGTGCCAGCAGTCCAAGGGCAGGGGCCTACGAGCAGTACTTC.

This clonotype was recorded many times. The chain combines TRBV11-2 with TRBJ2-1, with TRBD2 as a possible D gene (7 bases). This CDR3 contains 18 residues. CDR1 is SGHAT, CDR2 FQNNGV, per germline. Trimming shortened V by 4 bases and J by 4 bases, and 23 bases separated the two germline ends. Here the CDR3 reads CASSSRGGAASNYNEQFF. The CDR3 nucleotides are TGTGCCAGCAGCTCAAGGGGGGGGGCAGCGAGTAATTACAATGAGCAGTTCTTC.

This clonotype was observed many times. The chain employs TRBV7-9 and TRBJ2-3; TRBD1 agrees at 7 bases. The V and J ends lost 5 bases and 3 bases, in that order; junction bases with no gene match: 11. The CDR3 extends over 16 amino acids. Per germline, CDR1 SEHNR and CDR2 FQNEAQ (reference sequence). DNA of the CDR3: TGTGCCAGCAGCCGCACGACAGGGAATAGGACAGATACGCAGTATTTT. Its translation is CASSRTTGNRTDTQYF.